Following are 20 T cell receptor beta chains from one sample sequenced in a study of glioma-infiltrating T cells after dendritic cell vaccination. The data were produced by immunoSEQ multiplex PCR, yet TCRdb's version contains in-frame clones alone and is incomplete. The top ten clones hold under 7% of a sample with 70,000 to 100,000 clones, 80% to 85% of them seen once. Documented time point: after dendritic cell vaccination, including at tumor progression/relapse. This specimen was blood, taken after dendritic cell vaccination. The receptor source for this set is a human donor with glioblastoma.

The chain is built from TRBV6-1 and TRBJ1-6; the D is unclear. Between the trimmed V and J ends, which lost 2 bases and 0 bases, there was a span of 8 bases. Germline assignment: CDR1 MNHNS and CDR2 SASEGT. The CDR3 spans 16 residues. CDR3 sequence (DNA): TGTGCCAGCAGTGAACCCCTAAGCTCCTATAATTCACCCCTCCACTTT. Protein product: CASSEPLSSYNSPLHF.

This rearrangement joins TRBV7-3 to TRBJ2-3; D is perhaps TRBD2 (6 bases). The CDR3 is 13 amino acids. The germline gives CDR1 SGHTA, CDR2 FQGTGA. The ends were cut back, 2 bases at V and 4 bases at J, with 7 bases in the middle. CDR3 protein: CASSLSGADTQYF. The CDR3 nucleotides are TGTGCCAGCAGCTTATCGGGGGCAGATACGCAGTATTTT.

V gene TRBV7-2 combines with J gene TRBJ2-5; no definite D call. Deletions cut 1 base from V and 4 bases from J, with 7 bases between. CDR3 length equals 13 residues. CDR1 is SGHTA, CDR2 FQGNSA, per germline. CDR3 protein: CASSLVQLETQYF. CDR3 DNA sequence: TGTGCCAGCAGCTTAGTCCAATTAGAGACCCAGTACTTC.

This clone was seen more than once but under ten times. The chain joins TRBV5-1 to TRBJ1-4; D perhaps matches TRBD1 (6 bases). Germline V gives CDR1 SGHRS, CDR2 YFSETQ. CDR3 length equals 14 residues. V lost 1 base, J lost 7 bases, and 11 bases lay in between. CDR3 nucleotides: TGCGCCAGCAGCTTGATTGGGGGCAGTGAAAAACTGTTTTTT. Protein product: CASSLIGGSEKLFF.

CDR3 bases: TGTGCCAGCAGCCGGGGGACTAGCGGGGGCTCCTACGAGCAGTACTTC. The encoded protein is CASSRGTSGGSYEQYF. The chain carries TRBV5-4 and TRBJ2-7, with 14 bases aligning to TRBD2. The length of the CDR3 is 16 residues. The junction had 3 bases not matched to a gene; V was cut back by 4 bases and J by 0 bases. Looked up from germline, CDR1 is SGHNT and CDR2 is YYREEE (reference sequence). Variable domain in full (rest from reference TRBV5-4 and TRBJ2-7): ETGVTQSPTHLIKTRGQQVTLRCSSQSGHNTVSWYQQALGQGPQFIFQYYREEENGRGNFPPRFSGLQFPNYSSELNVNALELDDSALYLCASSRGTSGGSYEQYFGPGTRLTVT.

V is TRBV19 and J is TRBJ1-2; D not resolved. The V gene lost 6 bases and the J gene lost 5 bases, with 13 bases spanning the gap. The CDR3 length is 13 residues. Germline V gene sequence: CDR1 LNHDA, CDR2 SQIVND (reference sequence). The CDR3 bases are TGTGCCAGTAGGAGGGAAGCTGGTTATGGCTACACCTTC. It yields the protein CASRREAGYGYTF.

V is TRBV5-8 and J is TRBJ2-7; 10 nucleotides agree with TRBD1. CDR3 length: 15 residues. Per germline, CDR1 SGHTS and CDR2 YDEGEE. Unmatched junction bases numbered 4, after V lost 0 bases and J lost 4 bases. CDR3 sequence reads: CASSLEMDRGYEQYF. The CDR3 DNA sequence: TGTGCCAGCAGCTTGGAAATGGACAGGGGGTACGAGCAGTACTTC.

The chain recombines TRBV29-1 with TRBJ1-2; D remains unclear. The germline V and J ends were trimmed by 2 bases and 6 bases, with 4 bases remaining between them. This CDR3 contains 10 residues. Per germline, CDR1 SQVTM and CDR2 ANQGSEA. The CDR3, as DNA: TGCAGCGTTGAACAGGATGGCTACACCTTC. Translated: CSVEQDGYTF.

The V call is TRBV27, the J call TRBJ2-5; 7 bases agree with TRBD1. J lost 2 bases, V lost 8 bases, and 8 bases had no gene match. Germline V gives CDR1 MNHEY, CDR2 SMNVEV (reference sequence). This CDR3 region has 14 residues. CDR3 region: CASSPGTAQETQYF. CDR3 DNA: TGTGCCAGCTCCCCCGGGACAGCGCAAGAGACCCAGTACTTC.

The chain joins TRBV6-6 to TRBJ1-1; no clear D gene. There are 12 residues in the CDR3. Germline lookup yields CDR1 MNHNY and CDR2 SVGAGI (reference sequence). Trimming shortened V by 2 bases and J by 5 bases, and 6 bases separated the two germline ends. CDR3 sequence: CASSYEETEAFF. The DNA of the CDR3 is TGTGCCAGCAGTTACGAGGAAACTGAAGCTTTCTTT.

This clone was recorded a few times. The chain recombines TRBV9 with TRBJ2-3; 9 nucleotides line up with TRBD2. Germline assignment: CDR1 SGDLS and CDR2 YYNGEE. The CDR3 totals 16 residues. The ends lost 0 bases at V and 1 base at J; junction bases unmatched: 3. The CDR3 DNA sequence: TGTGCCAGCAGCGTAGGAGCGGGGGGCCGCACAGATACGCAGTATTTT. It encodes CASSVGAGGRTDTQYF.

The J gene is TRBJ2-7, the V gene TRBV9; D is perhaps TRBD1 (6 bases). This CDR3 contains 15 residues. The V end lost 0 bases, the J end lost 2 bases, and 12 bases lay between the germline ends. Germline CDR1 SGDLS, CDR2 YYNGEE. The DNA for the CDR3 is TGTGCCAGCAGCGTAGGGTCAGGGGTTCCCTACGAGCAGTACTTC. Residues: CASSVGSGVPYEQYF.

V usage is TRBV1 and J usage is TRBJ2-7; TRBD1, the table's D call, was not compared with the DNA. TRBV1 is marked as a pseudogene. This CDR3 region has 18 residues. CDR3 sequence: CTSSQDVCKGHSTNEQYF. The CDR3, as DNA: TGCACCAGCAGCCAAGATGTCTGCAAAGGACATTCGACCAACGAGCAGTACTTC.

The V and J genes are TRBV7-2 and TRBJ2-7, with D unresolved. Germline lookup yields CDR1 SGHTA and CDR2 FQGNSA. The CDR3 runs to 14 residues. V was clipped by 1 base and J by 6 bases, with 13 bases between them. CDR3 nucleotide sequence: TGTGCCAGCAGCTTAGTGATAGGCTCAGGCGAGCAGTACTTC. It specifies CASSLVIGSGEQYF.

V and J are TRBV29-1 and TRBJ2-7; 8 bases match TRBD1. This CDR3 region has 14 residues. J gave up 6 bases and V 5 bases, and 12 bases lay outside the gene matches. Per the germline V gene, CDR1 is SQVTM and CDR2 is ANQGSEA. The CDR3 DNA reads TGCAGCGTTAGCGACAGGGGCATGGAATTCGAGCAGTACTTC. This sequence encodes CSVSDRGMEFEQYF.

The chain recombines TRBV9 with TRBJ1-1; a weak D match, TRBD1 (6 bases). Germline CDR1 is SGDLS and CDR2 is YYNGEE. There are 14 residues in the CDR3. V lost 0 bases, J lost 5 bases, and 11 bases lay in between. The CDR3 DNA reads TGTGCCAGCAGCGTAGTGGGGGCTGGGACTGAAGCTTTCTTT. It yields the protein CASSVVGAGTEAFF.

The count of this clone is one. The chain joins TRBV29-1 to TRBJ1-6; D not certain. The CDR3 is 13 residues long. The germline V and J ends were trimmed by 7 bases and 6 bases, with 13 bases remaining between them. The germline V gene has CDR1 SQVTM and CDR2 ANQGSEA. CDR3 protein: CSAAADGNSPLHF. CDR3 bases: TGCAGCGCCGCGGCCGACGGTAATTCACCCCTCCACTTT.

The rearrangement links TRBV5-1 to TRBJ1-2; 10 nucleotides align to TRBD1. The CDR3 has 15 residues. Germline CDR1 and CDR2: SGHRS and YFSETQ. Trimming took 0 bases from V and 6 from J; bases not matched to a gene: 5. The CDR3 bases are TGCGCCAGCAGCTTGGACGTGACAGGGGGCGATGGCTACACCTTC. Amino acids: CASSLDVTGGDGYTF.

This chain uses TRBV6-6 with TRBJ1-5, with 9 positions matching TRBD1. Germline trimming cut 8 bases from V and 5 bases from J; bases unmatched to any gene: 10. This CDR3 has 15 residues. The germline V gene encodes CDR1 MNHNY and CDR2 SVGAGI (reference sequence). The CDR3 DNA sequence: TGTGCCAGCGGACCACAGGGGGCAGGAGATCAGCCCCAGCATTTT. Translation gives CASGPQGAGDQPQHF.

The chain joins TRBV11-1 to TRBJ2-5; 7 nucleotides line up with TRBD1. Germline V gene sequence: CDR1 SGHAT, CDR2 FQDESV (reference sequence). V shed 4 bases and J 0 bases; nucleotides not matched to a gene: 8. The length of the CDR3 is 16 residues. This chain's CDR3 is CASSSDPRGYQETQYF. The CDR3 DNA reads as TGTGCCAGCAGCTCCGACCCCAGGGGGTACCAAGAGACCCAGTACTTC.